This record looks at one T cell receptor (beta chain) sequence and its context. Its antigen is not identified. Trimming stripped 2 bases from V and 3 bases from J, with 14 bases between. This CDR3 comprises 15 residues. The germline gives CDR1 MGHDK, CDR2 SYGVNS. This sample was included in a study of cytomegalovirus exposure and HLA in healthy donors. Donors were ostensibly healthy at sampling, although undocumented immune exposures were probable. Study-level points and caveats: Later work associated 17,000 or so TCR beta sequences with HLA alleles at 0.05 false discovery rate. Roughly uniform depth of sequencing across donors was assumed in presence/absence analyses.

The PCR was carried out with 60 Vbeta primers and 13 Jbeta primers. The protocol was immunoSEQ multiplex PCR, while the TCRdb copy is restricted to in-frame clones and leaves out a portion. The table lists 250,000 to 350,000 clones, about nine tenths of them singletons, with around 4.2% in the top ten. The sequencing input was PBMCs. The chain links TRBV25-1 to TRBJ2-7, with D possibly being TRBD1 (6 bases). The origin of this receptor is a man between 40 and 49 years old in good health and CMV-seropositive. The CDR3 bases are TGTGCCAGCAGTGAAAGTCACAGGGATTACTACGAGCAGTACTTC. Amino acids: CASSESHRDYYEQYF.